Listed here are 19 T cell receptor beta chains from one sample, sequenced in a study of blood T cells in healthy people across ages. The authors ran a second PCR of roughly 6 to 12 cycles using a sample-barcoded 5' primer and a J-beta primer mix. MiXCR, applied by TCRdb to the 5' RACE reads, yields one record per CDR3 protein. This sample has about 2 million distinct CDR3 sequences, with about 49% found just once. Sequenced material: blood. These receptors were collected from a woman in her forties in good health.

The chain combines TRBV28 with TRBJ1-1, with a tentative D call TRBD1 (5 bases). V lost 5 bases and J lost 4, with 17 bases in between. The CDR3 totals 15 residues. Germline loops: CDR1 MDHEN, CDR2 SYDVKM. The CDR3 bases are TGTGCCAGCAGTGGATTAGACAGAAGGGGCACTGAAGCTTTCTTT. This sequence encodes CASSGLDRRGTEAFF.

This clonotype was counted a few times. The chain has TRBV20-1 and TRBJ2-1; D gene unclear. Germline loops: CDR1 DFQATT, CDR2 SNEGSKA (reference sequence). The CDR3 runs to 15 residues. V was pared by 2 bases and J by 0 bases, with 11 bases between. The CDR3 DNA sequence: TGCAGTGCTAGAAACAGATCAAGCTCCTACAATGAGCAGTTCTTC. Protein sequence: CSARNRSSSYNEQFF.

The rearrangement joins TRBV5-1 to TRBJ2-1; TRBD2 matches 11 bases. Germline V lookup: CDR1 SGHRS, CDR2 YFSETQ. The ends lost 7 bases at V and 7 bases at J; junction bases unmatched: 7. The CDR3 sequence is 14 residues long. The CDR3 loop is CASAETSGVNEQFF. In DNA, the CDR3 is TGCGCCAGCGCGGAGACTAGCGGGGTGAATGAGCAGTTCTTC.

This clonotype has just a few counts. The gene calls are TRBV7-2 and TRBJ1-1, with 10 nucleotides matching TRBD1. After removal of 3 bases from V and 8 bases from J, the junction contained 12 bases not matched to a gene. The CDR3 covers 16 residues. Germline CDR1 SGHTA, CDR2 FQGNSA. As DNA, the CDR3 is TGTGCCAGCAGCTTGCCGCTAGGACAGGGGGGCACCGAAGCTTTCTTT. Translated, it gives CASSLPLGQGGTEAFF. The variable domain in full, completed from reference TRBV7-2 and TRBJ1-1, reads GAGVSQSPSNKVTEKGKDVELRCDPISGHTALYWYRQSLGQGLEFLIYFQGNSAPDKSGLPSDRFSAERTGGSVSTLTIQRTQQEDSAVYLCASSLPLGQGGTEAFFGQGTRLTVV.

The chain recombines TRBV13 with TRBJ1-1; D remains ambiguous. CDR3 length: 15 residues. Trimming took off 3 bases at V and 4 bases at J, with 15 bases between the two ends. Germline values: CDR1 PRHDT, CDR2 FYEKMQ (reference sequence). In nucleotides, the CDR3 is TGTGCCAGCAGCTTCCTCAAGGGATCCACCACTGAAGCTTTCTTT. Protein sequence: CASSFLKGSTTEAFF.

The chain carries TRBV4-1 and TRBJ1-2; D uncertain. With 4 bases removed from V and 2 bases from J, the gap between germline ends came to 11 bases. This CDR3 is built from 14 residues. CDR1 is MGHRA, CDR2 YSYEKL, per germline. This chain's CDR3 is CASSRESGNYGYTF. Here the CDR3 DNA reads TGCGCCAGCAGCCGAGAATCCGGAAACTATGGCTACACCTTC.

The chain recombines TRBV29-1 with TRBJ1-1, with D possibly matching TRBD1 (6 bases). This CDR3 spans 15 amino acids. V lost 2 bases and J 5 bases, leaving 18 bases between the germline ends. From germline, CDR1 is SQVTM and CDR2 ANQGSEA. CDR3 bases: TGCAGCGTTGAACCGCGCGGAGGGAGGGGGACTGAAGCTTTCTTT. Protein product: CSVEPRGGRGTEAFF.

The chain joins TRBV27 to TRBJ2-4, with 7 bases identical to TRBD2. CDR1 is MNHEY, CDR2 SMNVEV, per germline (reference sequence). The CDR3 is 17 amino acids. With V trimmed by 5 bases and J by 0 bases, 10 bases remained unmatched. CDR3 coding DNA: TGTGCCAGCAGTAGCCTTGGGGGGGTCGGAGCCAAAAACATTCAGTACTTC. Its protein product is CASSSLGGVGAKNIQYF.

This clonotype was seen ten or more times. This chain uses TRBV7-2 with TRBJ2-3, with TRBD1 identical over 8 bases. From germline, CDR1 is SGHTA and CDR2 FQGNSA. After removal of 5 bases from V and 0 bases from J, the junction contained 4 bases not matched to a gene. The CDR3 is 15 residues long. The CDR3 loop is CASSPRTGSTDTQYF. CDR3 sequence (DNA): TGTGCCAGCAGCCCCCGGACAGGGAGCACAGATACGCAGTATTTT.

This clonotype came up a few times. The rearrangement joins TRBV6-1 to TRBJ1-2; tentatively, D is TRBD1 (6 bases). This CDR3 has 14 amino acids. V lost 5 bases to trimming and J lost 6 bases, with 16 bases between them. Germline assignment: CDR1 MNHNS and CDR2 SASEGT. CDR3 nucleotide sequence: TGTGCCAGCAGTTCGGGGGGCGGAATGGATGGCTACACCTTC. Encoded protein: CASSSGGGMDGYTF.

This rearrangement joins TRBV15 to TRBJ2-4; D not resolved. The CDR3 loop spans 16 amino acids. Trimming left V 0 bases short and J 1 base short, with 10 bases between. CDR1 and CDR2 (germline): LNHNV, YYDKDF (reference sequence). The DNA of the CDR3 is TGTGCCACCAGCAGAGATTGGAAGTTGGCCAAAAACATTCAGTACTTC. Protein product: CATSRDWKLAKNIQYF.

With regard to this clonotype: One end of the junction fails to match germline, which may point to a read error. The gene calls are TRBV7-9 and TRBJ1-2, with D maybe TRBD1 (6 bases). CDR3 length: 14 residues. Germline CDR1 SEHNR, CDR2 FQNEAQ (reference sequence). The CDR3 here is CASRARPGDGGCTF. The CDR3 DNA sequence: TGTGCCAGCAGGGCCAGGCCAGGGGACGGTGGCTGCACCTTC.

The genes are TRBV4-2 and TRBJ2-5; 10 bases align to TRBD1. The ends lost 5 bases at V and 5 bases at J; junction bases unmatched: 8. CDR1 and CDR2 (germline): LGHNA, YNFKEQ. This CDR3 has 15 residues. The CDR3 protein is CASSDPGQGIETQYF. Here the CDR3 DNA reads TGTGCCAGCAGCGATCCGGGACAGGGGATCGAGACCCAGTACTTC.

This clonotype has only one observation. The CDR3 loop reads CASSLPTSGDSTDTQYF. The CDR3 DNA reads TGTGCCAGCAGCCTCCCGACTAGCGGGGATAGCACAGATACGCAGTATTTT. This rearrangement joins TRBV7-9 to TRBJ2-3, with 11 bases lining up with TRBD2. In germline, CDR1 is SEHNR, CDR2 FQNEAQ (reference sequence). V shed 5 bases, J shed 0 bases, and the junction held 7 bases outside the gene matches. The CDR3 sequence is 17 residues long.

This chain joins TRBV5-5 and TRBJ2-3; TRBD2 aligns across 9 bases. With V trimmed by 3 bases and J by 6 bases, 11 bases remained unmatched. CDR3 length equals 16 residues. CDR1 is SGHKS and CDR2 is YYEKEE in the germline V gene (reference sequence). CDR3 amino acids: CASSSPGRGGQDTQYF. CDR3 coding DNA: TGTGCCAGCAGCTCGCCGGGGCGGGGGGGCCAGGATACGCAGTATTTT.

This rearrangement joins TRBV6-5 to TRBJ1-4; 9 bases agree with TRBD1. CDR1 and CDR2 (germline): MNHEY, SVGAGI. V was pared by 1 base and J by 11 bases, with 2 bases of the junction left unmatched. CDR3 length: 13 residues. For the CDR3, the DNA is TGTGCCAGCAGTTACTTAGGACAGGGGAAACTGTTTTTT. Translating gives CASSYLGQGKLFF.

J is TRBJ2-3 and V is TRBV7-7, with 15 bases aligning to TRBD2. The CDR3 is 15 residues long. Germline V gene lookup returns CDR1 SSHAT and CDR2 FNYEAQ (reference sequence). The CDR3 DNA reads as TGTGCTCCCTCGGGACTAGCGGGGGGCGGAGATACGCAGTATTTT. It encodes CAPSGLAGGGDTQYF.

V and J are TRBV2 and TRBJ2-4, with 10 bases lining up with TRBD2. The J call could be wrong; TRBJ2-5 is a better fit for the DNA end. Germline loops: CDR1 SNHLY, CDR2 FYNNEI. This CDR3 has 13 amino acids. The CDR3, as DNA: TGTGCCGGCACCTTAGCGGGAGGAGAGACCCAGTACTTC. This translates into CAGTLAGGETQYF.

The CDR3 DNA sequence: TGTGCCAGCACCCTAGGACAGAGAAACTACGAGCAGTACTTC. Protein: CASTLGQRNYEQYF. J is TRBJ2-7 and V is TRBV21-1; TRBD1 is taken as the D call from the table, unchecked against the DNA. TRBV21-1 is assigned pseudogene status. This CDR3 is built from 14 residues.